This T cell receptor beta chain originates from a study of beta chain features in type 1 diabetes. General study findings and limits: TCRB CDR3s were moderately but significantly shorter in Type 1 diabetes patients in all four CD4+ subsets. Because the template was cDNA, high-expressing cells might be over-represented.

What was sequenced were expressed TCRB transcripts, since all of the isolated RNA had been reverse transcribed. This table comes from immunoSEQ multiplex PCR, and its TCRdb copy is limited to in-frame clones, with some not included. The data contain around 140,000 clones, 10% to 15% of them singletons. Using CD45RO/CCR7/CD25/CD127/CD95/CD27, CD4+ naive, central memory, regulatory and stem cell-like memory cells were sorted. Trimming cost V 4 bases and J 2 bases, with 14 bases left between them. There are 16 residues in the CDR3. Germline assignment: CDR1 SNHLY and CDR2 FYNNEI. This clone showed up just a few times. The antigen remains unidentified.

The J gene is TRBJ1-4, the V gene TRBV2, with a weak D call TRBD1 (5 bases). The sample taken for sequencing was central memory CD4+ T cells from blood. This receptor was identified in a young man with type 1 diabetes. CDR3 nucleotide sequence: TGTGCCAGCAGTGTTGACAGCCCGCGGACTAATGAAAAACTGTTTTTT. This translates into CASSVDSPRTNEKLFF.